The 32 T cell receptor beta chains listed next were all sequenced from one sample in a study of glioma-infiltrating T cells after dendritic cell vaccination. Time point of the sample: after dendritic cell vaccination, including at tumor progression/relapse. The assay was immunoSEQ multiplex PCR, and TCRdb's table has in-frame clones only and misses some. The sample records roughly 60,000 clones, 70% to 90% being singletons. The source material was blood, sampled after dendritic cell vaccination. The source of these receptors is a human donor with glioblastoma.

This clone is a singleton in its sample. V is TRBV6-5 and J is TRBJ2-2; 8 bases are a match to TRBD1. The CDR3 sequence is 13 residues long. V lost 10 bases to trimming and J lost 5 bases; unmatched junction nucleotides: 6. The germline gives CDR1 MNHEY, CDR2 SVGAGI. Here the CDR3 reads CATRQGLTGELFF. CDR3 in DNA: TGTGCCACCAGACAGGGGTTAACCGGGGAGCTGTTTTTT.

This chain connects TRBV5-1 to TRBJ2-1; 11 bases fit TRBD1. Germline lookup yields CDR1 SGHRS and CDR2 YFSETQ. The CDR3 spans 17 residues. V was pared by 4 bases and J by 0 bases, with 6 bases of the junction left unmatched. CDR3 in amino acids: CASSEGQGASSYNEQFF. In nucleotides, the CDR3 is TGCGCCAGCAGCGAAGGACAGGGGGCGAGCTCCTACAATGAGCAGTTCTTC.

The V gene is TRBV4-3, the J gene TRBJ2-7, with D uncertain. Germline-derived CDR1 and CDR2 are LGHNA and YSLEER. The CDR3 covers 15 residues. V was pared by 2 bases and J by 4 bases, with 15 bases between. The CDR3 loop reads CASSQTYKSSYEQYF. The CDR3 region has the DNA TGCGCCAGCAGCCAAACATACAAGTCTTCATACGAGCAGTACTTC.

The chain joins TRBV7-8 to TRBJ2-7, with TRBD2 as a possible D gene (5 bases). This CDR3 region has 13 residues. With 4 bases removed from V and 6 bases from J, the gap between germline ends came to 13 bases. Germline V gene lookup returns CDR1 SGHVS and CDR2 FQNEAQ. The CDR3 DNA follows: TGTGCCAGCAGCTCTGACGGGATTCGCGAGCAGTACTTC. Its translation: CASSSDGIREQYF. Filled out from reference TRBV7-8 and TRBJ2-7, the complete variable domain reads GAGVSQSPRYKVAKRGQDVALRCDPISGHVSLFWYQQALGQGPEFLTYFQNEAQLDKSGLPSDRFFAERPEGSVSTLKIQRTQQEDSAVYLCASSSDGIREQYFGPGTRLTVT.

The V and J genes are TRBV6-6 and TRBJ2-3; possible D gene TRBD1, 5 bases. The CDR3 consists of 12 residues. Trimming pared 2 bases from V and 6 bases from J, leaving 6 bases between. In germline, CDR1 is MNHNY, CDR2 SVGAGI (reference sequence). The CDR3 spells CASSYAGDTQYF. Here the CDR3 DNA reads TGTGCCAGCAGTTACGCAGGGGATACGCAGTATTTT.

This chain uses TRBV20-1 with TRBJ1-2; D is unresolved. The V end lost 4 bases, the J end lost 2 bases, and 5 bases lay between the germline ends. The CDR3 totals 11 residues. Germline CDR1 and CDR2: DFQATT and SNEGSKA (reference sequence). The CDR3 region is CSATPNYGYTF. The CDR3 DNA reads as TGCAGTGCTACCCCAAACTATGGCTACACCTTC.

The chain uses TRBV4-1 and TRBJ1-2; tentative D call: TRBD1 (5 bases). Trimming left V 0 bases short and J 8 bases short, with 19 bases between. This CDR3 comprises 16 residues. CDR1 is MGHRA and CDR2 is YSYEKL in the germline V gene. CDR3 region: CASSQDGQGRAWGYTF. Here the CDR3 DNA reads TGCGCCAGCAGCCAAGATGGGCAGGGAAGAGCGTGGGGCTACACCTTC.

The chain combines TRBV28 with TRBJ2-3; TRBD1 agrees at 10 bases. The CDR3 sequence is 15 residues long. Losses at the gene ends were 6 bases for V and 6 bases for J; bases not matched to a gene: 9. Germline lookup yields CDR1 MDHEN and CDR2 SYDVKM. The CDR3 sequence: CASSGTGELTDTQYF. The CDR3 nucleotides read TGTGCCAGCAGCGGGACAGGGGAATTAACCGATACGCAGTATTTT.

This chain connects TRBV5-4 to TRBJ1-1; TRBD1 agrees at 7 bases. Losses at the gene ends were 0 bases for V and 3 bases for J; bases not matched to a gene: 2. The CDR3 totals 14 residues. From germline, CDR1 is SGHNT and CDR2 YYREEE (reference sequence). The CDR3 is CASSLAGQYTEAFF. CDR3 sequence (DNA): TGTGCCAGCAGCTTGGCGGGACAGTACACTGAAGCTTTCTTT.

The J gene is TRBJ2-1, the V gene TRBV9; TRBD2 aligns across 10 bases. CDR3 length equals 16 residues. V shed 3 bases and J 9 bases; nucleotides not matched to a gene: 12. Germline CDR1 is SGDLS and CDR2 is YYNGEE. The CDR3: CASSAPWSGGVGEQFF. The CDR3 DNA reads TGTGCCAGCAGCGCCCCTTGGAGCGGGGGGGTCGGTGAGCAGTTCTTC.

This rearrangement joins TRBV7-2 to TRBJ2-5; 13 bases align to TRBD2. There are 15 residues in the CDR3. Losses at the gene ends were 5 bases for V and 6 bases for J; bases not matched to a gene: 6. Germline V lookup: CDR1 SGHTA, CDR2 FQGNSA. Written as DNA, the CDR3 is TGTGCCAGCAGCCTAACTAGCGGGGGGGCCCAGACCCAGTACTTC. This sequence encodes CASSLTSGGAQTQYF.

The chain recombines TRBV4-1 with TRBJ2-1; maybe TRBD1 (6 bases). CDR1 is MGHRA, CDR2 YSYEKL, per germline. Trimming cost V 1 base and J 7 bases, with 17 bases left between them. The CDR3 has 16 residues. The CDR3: CASSQGLGTSRNEQFF. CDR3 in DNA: TGCGCCAGCAGCCAAGGCTTAGGGACAAGTAGGAATGAGCAGTTCTTC.

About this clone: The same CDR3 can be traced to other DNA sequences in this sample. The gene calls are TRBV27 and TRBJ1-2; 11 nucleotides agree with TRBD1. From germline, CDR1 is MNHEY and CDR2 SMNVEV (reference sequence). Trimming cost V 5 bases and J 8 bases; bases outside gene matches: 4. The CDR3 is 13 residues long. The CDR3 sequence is CASSLDRGRGYTF. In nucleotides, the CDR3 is TGTGCCAGCAGTCTGGACAGGGGGCGCGGCTACACCTTC.

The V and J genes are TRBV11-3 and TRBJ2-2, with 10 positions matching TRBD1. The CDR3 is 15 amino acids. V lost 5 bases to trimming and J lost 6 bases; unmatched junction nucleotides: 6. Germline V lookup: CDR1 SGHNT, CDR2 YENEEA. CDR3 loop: CASSRDRGLPGELFF. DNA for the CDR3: TGTGCCAGCAGCCGGGACAGGGGACTCCCCGGGGAGCTGTTTTTT.

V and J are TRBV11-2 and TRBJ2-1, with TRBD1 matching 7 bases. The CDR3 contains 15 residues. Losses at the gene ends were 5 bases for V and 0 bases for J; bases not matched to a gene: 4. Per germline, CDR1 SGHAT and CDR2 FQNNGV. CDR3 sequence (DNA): TGTGCCAGCAGCCTGACAGGGAGCTCCTACAATGAGCAGTTCTTC. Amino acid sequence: CASSLTGSSYNEQFF.

The CDR3: CASSVGTEGWETQYF. As DNA, the CDR3 is TGTGCCAGCAGTGTTGGGACAGAGGGCTGGGAGACCCAGTACTTC. The rearrangement links TRBV6-1 to TRBJ2-5; 7 bases agree with TRBD1. The ends lost 4 bases at V and 5 bases at J; junction bases unmatched: 10. From germline, CDR1 is MNHNS and CDR2 SASEGT. The CDR3 runs 15 residues.

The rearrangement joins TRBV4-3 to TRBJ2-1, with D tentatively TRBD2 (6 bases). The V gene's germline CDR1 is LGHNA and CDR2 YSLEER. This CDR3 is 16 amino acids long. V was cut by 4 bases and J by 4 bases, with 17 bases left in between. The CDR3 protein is CASSRRLGGAYNEQFF. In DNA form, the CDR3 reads TGCGCCAGCAGCCGTCGACTCGGCGGGGCTTACAATGAGCAGTTCTTC.

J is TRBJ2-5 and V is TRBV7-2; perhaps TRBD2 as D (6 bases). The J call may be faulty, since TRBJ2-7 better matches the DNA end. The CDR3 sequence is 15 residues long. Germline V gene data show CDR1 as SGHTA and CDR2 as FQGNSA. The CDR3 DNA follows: TGTGCCAGCAGCCGCGGGGCACCCAAATCCTACGAGCAGTACTTC. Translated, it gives CASSRGAPKSYEQYF.

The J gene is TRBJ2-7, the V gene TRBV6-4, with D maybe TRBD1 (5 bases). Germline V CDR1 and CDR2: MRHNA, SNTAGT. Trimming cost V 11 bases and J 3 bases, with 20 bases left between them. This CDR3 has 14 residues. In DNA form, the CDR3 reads TGTGCCCCCAGGGCAGCCCGGCCGGTCTACGAGCAGTACTTC. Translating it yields CAPRAARPVYEQYF.

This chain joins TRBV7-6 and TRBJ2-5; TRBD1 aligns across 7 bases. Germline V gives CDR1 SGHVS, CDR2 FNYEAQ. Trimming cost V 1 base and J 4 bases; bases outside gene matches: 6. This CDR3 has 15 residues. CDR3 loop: CASSLDRGRGETQYF. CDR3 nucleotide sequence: TGTGCCAGCAGCTTAGATAGGGGGCGTGGAGAGACCCAGTACTTC.

This CDR3 reads CASSLESRRVGNTEAFF. The CDR3 coding sequence is TGCGCCAGCAGCTTGGAATCGAGGAGGGTAGGGAACACTGAAGCTTTCTTT. The chain links TRBV5-1 to TRBJ1-1; unclear D gene. Germline V CDR1 and CDR2: SGHRS, YFSETQ. The CDR3 is made up of 17 amino acids. Trimming stripped 0 bases from V and 1 base from J, with 16 bases between.

The CDR3, as DNA: TGCGCCAGCAGCCAAGTTTCAGGAACCTACGAGCAGTACTTC. Translation gives CASSQVSGTYEQYF. The V call is TRBV4-1, the J call TRBJ2-7, with no clear D. The CDR3 covers 14 residues. The V end lost 1 base, the J end lost 2 bases, and 9 bases lay between the germline ends. Germline V lookup: CDR1 MGHRA, CDR2 YSYEKL.

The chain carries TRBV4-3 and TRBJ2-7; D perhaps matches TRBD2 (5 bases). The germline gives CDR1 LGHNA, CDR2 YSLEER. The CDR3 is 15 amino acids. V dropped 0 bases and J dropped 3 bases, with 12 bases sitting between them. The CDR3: CASSQDTAVYYEQYF. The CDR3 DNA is TGCGCCAGCAGCCAAGATACAGCGGTATACTACGAGCAGTACTTC.

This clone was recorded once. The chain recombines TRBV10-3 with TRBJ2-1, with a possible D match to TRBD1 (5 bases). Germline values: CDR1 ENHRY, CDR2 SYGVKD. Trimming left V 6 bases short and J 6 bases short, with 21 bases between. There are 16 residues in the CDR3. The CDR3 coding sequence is TGTGCCATCAGCCTAAGGTCCAGGGCTGCTTCCAATGAGCAGTTCTTC. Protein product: CAISLRSRAASNEQFF.

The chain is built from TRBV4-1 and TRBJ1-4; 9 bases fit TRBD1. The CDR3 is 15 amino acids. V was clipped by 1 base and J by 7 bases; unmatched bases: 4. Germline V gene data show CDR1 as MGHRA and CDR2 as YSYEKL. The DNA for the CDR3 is TGCGCCAGCAGCCAAGTCGACAGGGGGGGTGAAAAACTGTTTTTT. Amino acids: CASSQVDRGGEKLFF.

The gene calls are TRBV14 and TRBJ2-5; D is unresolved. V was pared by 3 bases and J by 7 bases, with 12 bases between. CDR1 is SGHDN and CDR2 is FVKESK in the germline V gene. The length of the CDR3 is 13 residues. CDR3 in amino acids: CASSQMPGTTQYF. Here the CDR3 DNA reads TGTGCCAGCAGCCAGATGCCGGGTACGACCCAGTACTTC.

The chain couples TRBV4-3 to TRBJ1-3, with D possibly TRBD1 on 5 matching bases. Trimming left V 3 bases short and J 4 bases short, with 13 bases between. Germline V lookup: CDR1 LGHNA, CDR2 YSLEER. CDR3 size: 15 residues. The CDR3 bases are TGCGCCAGCAGCCATGGGTGGGGCAGGGGAAACACCATATATTTT. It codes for CASSHGWGRGNTIYF.

For the CDR3, the DNA is TGTGCCAGCAGTTTATATGGGTCCGGGTTCTCACCCCTCCACTTT. This codes for CASSLYGSGFSPLHF. The V and J genes are TRBV27 and TRBJ1-6; D is ambiguous. V dropped 1 base and J dropped 10 bases, with 14 bases sitting between them. Per germline, CDR1 MNHEY and CDR2 SMNVEV (reference sequence). This CDR3 spans 15 amino acids.

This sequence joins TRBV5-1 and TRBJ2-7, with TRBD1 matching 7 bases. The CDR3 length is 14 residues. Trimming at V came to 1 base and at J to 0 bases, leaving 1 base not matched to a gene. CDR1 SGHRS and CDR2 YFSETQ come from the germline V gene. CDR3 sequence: CASSLTGDSYEQYF. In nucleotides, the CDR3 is TGCGCCAGCAGCTTGACAGGGGACTCCTACGAGCAGTACTTC.

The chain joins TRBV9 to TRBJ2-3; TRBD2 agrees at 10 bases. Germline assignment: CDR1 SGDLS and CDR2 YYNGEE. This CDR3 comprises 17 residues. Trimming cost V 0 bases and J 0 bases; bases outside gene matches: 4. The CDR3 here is CASSVDLAGASTDTQYF. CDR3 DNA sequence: TGTGCCAGCAGCGTAGACCTAGCGGGGGCTAGCACAGATACGCAGTATTTT.

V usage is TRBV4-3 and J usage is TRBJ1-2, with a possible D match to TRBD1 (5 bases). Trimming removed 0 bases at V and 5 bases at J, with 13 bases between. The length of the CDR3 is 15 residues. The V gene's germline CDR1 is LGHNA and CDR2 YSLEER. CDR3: CASSQDGGVVYGYTF. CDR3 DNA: TGCGCCAGCAGCCAAGATGGGGGGGTGGTGTATGGCTACACCTTC.

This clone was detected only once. CDR3 nucleotides: TGTGCCAGCAGCGCGGTTCTGACCCGGGGCTATGGCTACACCTTC. It translates to CASSAVLTRGYGYTF. The chain couples TRBV7-9 to TRBJ1-2; D remains unclear. Deletions cut 5 bases from V and 4 bases from J, with 17 bases between. The CDR3 sequence is 15 residues long. Germline lookup yields CDR1 SEHNR and CDR2 FQNEAQ (reference sequence).